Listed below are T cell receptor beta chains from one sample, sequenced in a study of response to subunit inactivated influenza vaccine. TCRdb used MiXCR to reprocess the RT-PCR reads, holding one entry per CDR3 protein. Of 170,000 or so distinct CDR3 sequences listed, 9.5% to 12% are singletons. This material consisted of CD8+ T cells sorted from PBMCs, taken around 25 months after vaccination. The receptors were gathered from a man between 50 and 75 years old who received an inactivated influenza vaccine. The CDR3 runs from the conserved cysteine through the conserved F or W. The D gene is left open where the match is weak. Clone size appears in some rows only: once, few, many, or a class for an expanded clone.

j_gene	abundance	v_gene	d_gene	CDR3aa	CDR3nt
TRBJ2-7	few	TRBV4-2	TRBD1	CASSQGDRVDSYEQYF	TGTGCCAGCAGCCAAGGGGACAGGGTGGATTCCTACGAGCAGTACTTC
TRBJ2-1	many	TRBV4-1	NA	CASSQERNNEQFF	TGCGCCAGCAGCCAAGAACGGAACAATGAGCAGTTCTTC
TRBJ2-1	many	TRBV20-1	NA	CSARAVSSYNEQFF	TGCAGTGCTAGAGCAGTCAGCTCCTACAATGAGCAGTTCTTC
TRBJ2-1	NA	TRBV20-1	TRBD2	CSARGGLAGFNEQFF	TGCAGTGCTAGAGGTGGACTAGCGGGATTCAATGAGCAGTTCTTC
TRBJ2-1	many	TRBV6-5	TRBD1	CASSYGTGGYNEQFF	TGTGCCAGCAGTTACGGGACAGGGGGTTACAATGAGCAGTTCTTC
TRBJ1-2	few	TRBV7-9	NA	CASSLAYGYTF	TGTGCCAGCAGCTTAGCTTATGGCTACACCTTC
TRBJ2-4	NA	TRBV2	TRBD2	CASRATSGLKNIQYF	TGTGCCAGCAGAGCAACTAGCGGCCTAAAAAACATTCAGTACTTC
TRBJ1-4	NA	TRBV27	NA	CASSPRGLPTEKLFF	TGTGCCAGCAGTCCCCGAGGACTTCCGACAGAAAAACTGTTTTTT
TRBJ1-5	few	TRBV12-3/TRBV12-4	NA	CASSLQGFSDNQPQHF	TGTGCCAGCAGTTTACAGGGTTTTTCCGACAATCAGCCCCAGCATTTT
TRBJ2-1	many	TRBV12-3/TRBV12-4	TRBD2	CASSLGGVNNEQFF	TGTGCCAGCAGTTTGGGGGGGGTGAACAATGAGCAGTTCTTC
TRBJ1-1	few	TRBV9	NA	CASSVVDGQAIYLNTEAFF	TGTGCCAGCAGCGTAGTCGATGGGCAGGCCATCTACTTGAACACTGAAGCTTTCTTT
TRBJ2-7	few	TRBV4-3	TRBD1	CASSPTGLGEQYF	TGCGCCAGCAGCCCGACAGGGCTGGGGGAGCAGTACTTC
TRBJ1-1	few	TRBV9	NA	CASSAQGGGTEAFF	TGTGCCAGCAGCGCACAGGGTGGCGGCACTGAAGCTTTCTTT
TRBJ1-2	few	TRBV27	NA	CASSLSGGNGYTF	TGTGCCAGCAGTTTATCTGGAGGGAATGGCTACACCTTC
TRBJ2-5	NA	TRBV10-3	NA	CAISEYTGNRETQYF	TGTGCCATCAGTGAGTACACAGGGAATCGAGAGACCCAGTACTTC
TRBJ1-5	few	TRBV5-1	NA	CASSPQGKQPQHF	TGCGCCAGCAGCCCGCAGGGTAAACAGCCCCAGCATTTT
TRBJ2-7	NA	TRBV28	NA	CASRDTGTSYEQYF	TGTGCCAGCAGAGATACAGGGACCTCCTACGAGCAGTACTTC
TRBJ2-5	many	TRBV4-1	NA	CASSQVTEEETQYF	TGCGCCAGCAGCCAAGTTACGGAAGAAGAGACCCAGTACTTC
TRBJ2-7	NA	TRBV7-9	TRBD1	CASRPGTGPYEQYF	TGTGCCAGCAGACCCGGGACAGGGCCCTACGAGCAGTACTTC
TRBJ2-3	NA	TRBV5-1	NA	CASSYSGTDTQYF	TGCGCCAGCAGCTACAGTGGCACAGATACGCAGTATTTT
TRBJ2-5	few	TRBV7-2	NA	CASSKTPGRQETQYF	TGTGCCAGCAGCAAGACACCGGGACGCCAAGAGACCCAGTACTTC
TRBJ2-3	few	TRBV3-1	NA	CASSLSGTENTDTQYF	TGTGCCAGCAGCTTGTCCGGGACCGAGAACACAGATACGCAGTATTTT
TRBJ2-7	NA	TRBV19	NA	CASSILSGYSYEQYF	TGTGCCAGTAGTATCCTAAGCGGGTACTCCTACGAGCAGTACTTC
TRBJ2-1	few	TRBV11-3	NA	CASSKLPDNEQFF	TGTGCCAGCAGTAAGTTACCGGACAATGAGCAGTTCTTC
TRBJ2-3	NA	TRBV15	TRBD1	CATSRSPGQGAGSTDTQYF	TGTGCCACCAGCAGAAGCCCGGGACAGGGGGCCGGAAGCACAGATACGCAGTATTTT
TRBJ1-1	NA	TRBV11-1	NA	CASSSSTSTLNTEAFF	TGTGCCAGCAGTTCCTCGACATCGACCCTTAACACTGAAGCTTTCTTT
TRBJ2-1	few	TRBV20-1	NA	CSARDKAASYNEQFF	TGCAGTGCTAGAGATAAGGCTGCCTCCTACAATGAGCAGTTCTTC
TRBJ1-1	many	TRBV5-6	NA	CASSLAPGGAEAFF	TGTGCCAGCAGCTTAGCACCCGGAGGGGCTGAAGCTTTCTTT
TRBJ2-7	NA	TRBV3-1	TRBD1	CASSQDVRGLSYYEQYF	TGTGCCAGCAGCCAAGACGTCAGGGGGCTCTCGTACTACGAGCAGTACTTC
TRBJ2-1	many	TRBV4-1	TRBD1	CASSQSDRVYEKFF	TGCGCCAGCAGCCAATCCGACAGGGTATATGAGAAGTTCTTC
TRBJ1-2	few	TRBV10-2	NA	CASTPLGANYGYTF	TGCGCCAGCACCCCATTGGGGGCAAACTATGGCTACACCTTC
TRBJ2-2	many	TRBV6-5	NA	CASSYSVGAGELFF	TGTGCCAGCAGTTACTCGGTTGGAGCCGGGGAGCTGTTTTTT
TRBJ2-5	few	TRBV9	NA	CASSVEGNLYQETQYF	TGTGCCAGCAGCGTAGAGGGAAACCTATACCAAGAGACCCAGTACTTC
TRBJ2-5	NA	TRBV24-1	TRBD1	CATRATGGRETQYF	TGTGCCACCCGGGCGACAGGGGGTCGAGAGACCCAGTACTTC
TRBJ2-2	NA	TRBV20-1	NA	CSARQGGGELFF	TGCAGTGCTAGACAAGGTGGCGGGGAGCTGTTTTTT
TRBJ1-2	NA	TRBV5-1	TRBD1	CASSIRTGIKDYGYTF	TGCGCCAGCAGCATACGGACAGGGATAAAAGACTATGGCTACACCTTC
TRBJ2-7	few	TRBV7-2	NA	CASSRLPPSEQYF	TGTGCCAGCAGCAGACTACCCCCAAGCGAGCAGTACTTC
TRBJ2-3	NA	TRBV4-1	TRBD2	CASSQDISGGPLNTQYF	TGCGCCAGCAGCCAAGATATCAGCGGGGGCCCCCTCAATACGCAGTATTTT
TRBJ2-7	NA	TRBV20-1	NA	CSAEGQPPSYEQYF	TGCAGTGCCGAGGGACAACCACCGTCCTACGAGCAGTACTTC
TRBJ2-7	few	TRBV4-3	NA	CASSQAVAYEQYF	TGCGCCAGCAGCCAAGCGGTCGCCTACGAGCAGTACTTC
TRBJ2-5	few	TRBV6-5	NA	CASSYSGGRTKETQYF	TGTGCCAGCAGTTACTCGGGTGGCAGGACCAAAGAGACCCAGTACTTC
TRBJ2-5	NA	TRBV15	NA	CATSRDWETQYF	TGTGCCACCAGCAGAGATTGGGAGACCCAGTACTTC
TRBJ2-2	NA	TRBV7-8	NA	CASSPSGGPYTVELFF	TGTGCCAGCAGCCCCAGTGGCGGACCTTACACCGTGGAGCTGTTTTTT
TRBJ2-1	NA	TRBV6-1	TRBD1	CASSLLDRTYNEQFF	TGTGCCAGCAGCCTCCTGGACAGGACATACAATGAGCAGTTCTTC
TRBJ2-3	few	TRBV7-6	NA	CASSPPTNTDTQYF	TGTGCCAGCAGCCCCCCGACTAACACAGATACGCAGTATTTT
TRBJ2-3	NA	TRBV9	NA	CASSGRLGHTQYF	TGTGCCAGCAGCGGACGCCTAGGCCATACGCAGTATTTT
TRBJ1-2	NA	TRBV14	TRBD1	CASSHGTGVRYGYTF	TGTGCCAGCAGCCATGGGACAGGCGTGCGGTATGGCTACACCTTC
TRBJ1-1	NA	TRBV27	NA	CASHTGYEAFF	TGTGCCAGCCATACAGGCTATGAAGCTTTCTTT
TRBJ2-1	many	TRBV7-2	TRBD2	CASSLVGLDSYNEQFF	TGTGCCAGCAGCTTAGTAGGACTAGACTCCTACAATGAGCAGTTCTTC
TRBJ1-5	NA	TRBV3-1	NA	CASSQGDSNQPQHF	TGTGCCAGCAGCCAAGGAGATAGCAATCAGCCCCAGCATTTT
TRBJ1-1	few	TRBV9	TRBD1	CASSVGQGLMNTEAFF	TGTGCCAGCAGCGTGGGACAGGGCCTCATGAACACTGAAGCTTTCTTT
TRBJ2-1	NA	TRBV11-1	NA	CASSSGTGLRSSYNEQFF	TGTGCCAGCAGCTCCGGAACCGGACTCCGAAGCTCCTACAATGAGCAGTTCTTC
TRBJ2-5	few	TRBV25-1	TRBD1	CASSAAGTGWETQYF	TGTGCCAGCAGTGCTGCCGGGACAGGGTGGGAGACCCAGTACTTC